The source of this T cell receptor beta chain is a study of Ad26.COV2.S vaccination and SARS-CoV-2 variants (dated by TCRdb to 2020 to 2023). In terms of the full investigation: Donors in the vaccine arm were drawn from COV1001, a multicentre, randomized, double-blind, placebo-controlled phase I-IIa trial testing Ad26.COV2.S in healthy adults. Ad26.COV2.S was given intramuscularly at 5x10^10 or 1x10^11 viral particles, as a single shot or as two shots 56 days apart. A total of 32 samples were included in the TCR-sequenced set, comprising approximately 20 Ad26.COV2.S vaccine recipients, 5 placebo recipients and 8 SARS-CoV-2 convalescent individuals. The specificity and breadth of SARS-CoV-2-reactive T cell receptors after Ad26.COV2.S vaccination were assessed by TCRbeta repertoire sequencing. Blinding of investigators to trial group allocation was maintained during experiments and outcome assessment. Participants in the trial were split at random into five groups of five each, receiving low-dose or high-dose Ad26.COV2.S once or twice, or else placebo on both occasions. The study at large found these results: Ad26.COV2.S recipients had higher spike-specific TCR breadth than placebo recipients (P = 0.0014). The study was not powered to compare responses between vaccine doses or regimens. After vaccination, substantial breadth of spike-specific CD8+ and CD4+ T cell responses was reported. Non-spike TCR breadth was comparable between vaccine and placebo recipients, consistent with the vaccine containing only spike. The authors noted that total T cell responses may have been underestimated by the TCR breadth and depth analyses.

The immunoSEQ Assay was used to sequence TCRbeta CDR3 regions. After extraction, genomic DNA underwent amplification by bias-controlled multiplex PCR, followed by high-throughput sequencing. Under the source paper's analysis protocol: To quantify the absolute abundance of each unique TCRbeta CDR3 region, sequences were collapsed and filtered. T cell fraction was estimated by normalizing TCRbeta template counts to usable DNA, which was measured by amplifying reference genes present in all nucleated cells. Repertoire TCRs were annotated as SARS-CoV-2-specific when V gene, CDR3 amino acid sequence and J gene were exactly matched to a known reactive TCR set. The reference SARS-CoV-2 TCR set came from MIRA and was filtered for enrichment in COVID-19-positive ImmuneCODE repertoires, removing public or cross-reactive TCRs. Using the MIRA antigens, annotated TCRs were further analysed by specific ORF or by position within an ORF. Breadth was defined as annotated unique rearrangements over total unique productive rearrangements; depth was the summed frequency of those rearrangements. TCR breadth was compared between groups using two-sided Wilcoxon rank-sum tests. TCRdb took over this immuneACCESS table, retaining in-frame rearrangements with V and J assigned. Such tables are incomplete; in checked studies, under half of the missing clones stem from an unresolved V gene, and the remainder is unexplained. V and J calls and clone size follow that table, whereas D and trimming were derived from the DNA. This sample holds fewer than 400,000 clones; almost 90% were observed only once. The top ten constitute around 5% of the sample.

CDR1 and CDR2 were assigned from the germline V gene (reference sequence) as SGHNT and YYREEE. The CDR3, from cysteine to phenylalanine, totals 13 residues. Of all the DNA, just the CDR3 is kept, 39 bases in frame from base 1. Relative to germline, V is 1 base shorter and J is 3 bases shorter, with 8 bases between their ends. A note on this clone: Which antigen it targets is not known. No qualities accompany the bases; no much larger clone lies one base away.

The sample's treatment or condition, from its label and the paper: about 20 received Ad26.COV2.S at low or high dose, single or two shots; 5 received placebo; per-sample allocation not given. Repertoires of vaccine and placebo recipients were sequenced from samples collected on day 63 after the first injection. Between 29 July and 7 August 2020, Cohort 1b enrolled some 25 adults aged 18-55 years at one site in Boston, USA. Ad26.COV2.S was a replication-incompetent adenovirus type 26 vector expressing a prefusion-stabilized SARS-CoV-2 spike protein from the original Wuhan strain. This sequence originates from a person aged 18-65 years who received the Ad26.COV2.S COVID-19 vaccine or a placebo. Recombination linked TRBV5-4 to TRBJ2-7; the D gene lacks a confident call. The source was peripheral blood, collected in a trial of Ad26.COV2.S vaccine versus placebo. The CDR3 region has the sequence CASSLQESYEQYF. The sequenced DNA: TGTGCCAGCAGCTTGCAGGAGAGCTACGAGCAGTACTTC.